This TCR beta chain was sequenced in a study of OX40 agonist ivuxolimab in advanced cancers. Across the whole study: There were three patients with partial responses, one having hepatocellular carcinoma and two cutaneous melanoma. Study-wide results and limits: Clonal expansion among partial responders at 0.1-3.0 mg/kg ranked near the lowest. In the 0.1 to 3.0 mg/kg range, CD4+ and CD8+ blood T cells had expanded clonally by week 6.

Measured with immunoSEQ multiplex PCR; TCRdb has only the in-frame clones, and not every one. The table shows under 25,000 clones, with approximately 84% occurring only once. Sampling times: baseline, cycle 4 day 1, cycle 7 day 1. On this clone itself: The antigen is not known.

This receptor was taken from an adult with an advanced solid tumor such as melanoma, head and neck, liver or kidney cancer. Source: CD4+ or CD8+ T cells sorted from blood, taken in a trial of the OX40 agonist ivuxolimab.

The CDR3 sequence: CASSVQGSGEQYF. The DNA of the CDR3 is TGTGCCAGCAGCGTTCAGGGATCGGGGGAGCAGTACTTC. The chain recombines TRBV9 with TRBJ2-7, with D perhaps being TRBD1 or TRBD2 (5 bases each). There are 13 residues in the CDR3. Germline lookup yields CDR1 SGDLS and CDR2 YYNGEE. V shed 2 bases and J shed 7 bases, with 13 bases lying between them.